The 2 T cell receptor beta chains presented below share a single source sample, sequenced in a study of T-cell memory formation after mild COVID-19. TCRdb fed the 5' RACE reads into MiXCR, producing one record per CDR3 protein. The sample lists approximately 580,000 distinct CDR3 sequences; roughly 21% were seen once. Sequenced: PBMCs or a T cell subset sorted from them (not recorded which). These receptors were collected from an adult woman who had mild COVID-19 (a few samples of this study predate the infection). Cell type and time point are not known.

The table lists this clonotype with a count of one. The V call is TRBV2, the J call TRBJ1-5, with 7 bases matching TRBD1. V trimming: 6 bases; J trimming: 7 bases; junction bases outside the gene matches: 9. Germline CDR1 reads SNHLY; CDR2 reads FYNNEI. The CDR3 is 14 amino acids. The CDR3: CASRGDSVLQPQHF. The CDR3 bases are TGTGCCAGCAGGGGGGACAGCGTACTCCAGCCCCAGCATTTT.

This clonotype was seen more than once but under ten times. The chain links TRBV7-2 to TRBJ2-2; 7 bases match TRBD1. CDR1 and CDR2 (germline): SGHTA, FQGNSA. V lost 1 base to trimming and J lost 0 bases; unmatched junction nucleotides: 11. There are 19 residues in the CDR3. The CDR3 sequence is CASSLVYRGPIANTGELFF. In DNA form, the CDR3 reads TGTGCCAGCAGCTTAGTGTACAGGGGACCTATTGCGAACACCGGGGAGCTGTTTTTT. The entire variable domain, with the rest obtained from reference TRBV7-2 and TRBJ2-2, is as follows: GAGVSQSPSNKVTEKGKDVELRCDPISGHTALYWYRQSLGQGLEFLIYFQGNSAPDKSGLPSDRFSAERTGGSVSTLTIQRTQQEDSAVYLCASSLVYRGPIANTGELFFGEGSRLTVL.